The subject of this entry is one T cell receptor (beta chain). Only in-frame clones appear in the TCRdb table, and some are missing; sequencing was by immunoSEQ multiplex PCR. The sample shows some 130,000 clones, 89% of them seen only once. This entry comes from a study of cytomegalovirus exposure and HLA in healthy donors. Trimming took off 5 bases at V and 6 bases at J, with 13 bases between the two ends. CDR3 length: 13 residues. CDR1 is MNHEY, CDR2 SVGAGI, per germline. Sequenced material: PBMCs. The sequence derives from a woman between 18 and 30 years old in good health and CMV-seronegative. The rearrangement joins TRBV6-5 to TRBJ1-2; tentatively, D is TRBD1 (6 bases). The CDR3 region is CASSRTGLDGYTF. The CDR3 DNA is TGTGCCAGCAGTAGAACAGGGTTAGATGGCTACACCTTC.